These T cell receptor beta chains were read from a single sample in a study of blood T cell repertoires in COVID-19. Only in-frame clones appear in the TCRdb table, and some are missing; sequencing was by immunoSEQ multiplex PCR. The table records about 150,000 clones, roughly 84% of them present only once. Sequencing was carried out using peripheral blood. The source of these receptors is a woman between 50 and 59 years old with acute or convalescent COVID-19. The CDR3 runs from the conserved cysteine through the conserved F or W. A D gene is named only where the DNA matches it firmly. Not all rows give a size; the values are once, few, many and, for expanded clones, a class.

D,size,V,J,CDR3,DNA
TRBD2,.,TRBV24-1,TRBJ2-1,CATSDLVLAANEQFF,TGTGCCACCAGTGATCTGGTACTAGCGGCCAATGAGCAGTTCTTC
TRBD1,.,TRBV18,TRBJ2-7,CASSRDRDSYEQYF,TGTGCCAGCTCGCGGGACAGGGACTCCTACGAGCAGTACTTC
.,once,TRBV9,TRBJ2-3,CASSVALISTDTQYF,TGTGCCAGCAGCGTAGCACTTATAAGCACAGATACGCAGTATTTT
TRBD1,.,TRBV5-1,TRBJ1-2,CASSSVTGDYGYTF,TGCGCCAGCAGCTCTGTGACAGGGGACTATGGCTACACCTTC
TRBD1,.,TRBV2,TRBJ1-5,CASRPDRGVSNQPQHF,TGTGCCAGCAGACCCGACAGGGGGGTAAGCAATCAGCCCCAGCATTTT
TRBD1,.,TRBV6-6,TRBJ1-2,CASRSPGQGDGYTF,TGTGCCAGCAGGTCTCCGGGACAGGGTGATGGCTACACCTTC
TRBD2,.,TRBV11-3,TRBJ2-1,CASSQLAGGSYNEQFF,TGTGCCAGCAGCCAACTAGCGGGAGGGTCCTACAATGAGCAGTTCTTC
.,.,TRBV28,TRBJ2-2,CASGTPQGPNGELFF,TGTGCCAGCGGCACCCCCCAGGGGCCGAACGGGGAGCTGTTTTTT
.,once,TRBV7-2,TRBJ1-3,CASSLAPQGFSSGNTIYF,TGTGCCAGCAGCTTAGCCCCCCAGGGATTCTCCTCTGGAAACACCATATATTTT
TRBD1,.,TRBV6-5,TRBJ1-2,CASSYSTTGAGYTF,TGTGCCAGCAGTTACTCCACGACAGGGGCCGGCTACACCTTC
.,once,TRBV27,TRBJ1-3,CASSLQGRTQNSGNTIYF,TGTGCCAGCAGTTTACAGGGCAGGACCCAAAACTCTGGAAACACCATATATTTT